A single sample is the source of the 8 T cell receptor beta chains below, sequenced in a study of blood T cell repertoires in COVID-19. The protocol was immunoSEQ multiplex PCR, while the TCRdb copy is restricted to in-frame clones and leaves out a portion. The top ten clones hold roughly 18% of a sample with fewer than 150,000 clones, approximately 84% of them seen once. What was sequenced was peripheral blood. The receptors come from a woman aged 50 to 60 who had recovered from COVID-19.

V and J are TRBV6-5 and TRBJ2-7, with a tentative D call TRBD1 (5 bases). The CDR3 consists of 15 residues. CDR1 is MNHEY, CDR2 SVGAGI, per germline. Trimming stripped 4 bases from V and 0 bases from J, with 13 bases between. The CDR3 loop is CASSFAGLGSYEQYF. For the CDR3, the DNA is TGTGCCAGCAGTTTCGCAGGGCTAGGCTCCTACGAGCAGTACTTC.

The V and J genes are TRBV6-1 and TRBJ2-2; D might be TRBD2 (6 bases). This CDR3 is 17 amino acids long. CDR1 is MNHNS, CDR2 SASEGT, per germline. The V end was cut by 2 bases, the J end by 2 bases, with 15 bases between. CDR3 DNA sequence: TGTGCCAGCAGTGAAAAGAGGATGGCGGGAAACACCGGGGAGCTGTTTTTT. Protein product: CASSEKRMAGNTGELFF.

This chain joins TRBV6-5 and TRBJ1-2; TRBD1 might be the D (6 bases). In germline, CDR1 is MNHEY, CDR2 SVGAGI. The CDR3 covers 14 residues. The ends were cut back, 3 bases at V and 4 bases at J, with 12 bases in the middle. CDR3 in DNA: TGTGCCAGCAGTTATCAGGGGAGCGGCTATGGCTACACCTTC. Translating gives CASSYQGSGYGYTF.

The genes are TRBV4-1 and TRBJ1-2; TRBD1 matches at 7 bases. The CDR3 has 16 amino acids. CDR1 and CDR2 from the germline V gene are MGHRA and YSYEKL. Unmatched junction bases numbered 7, after V lost 3 bases and J lost 0 bases. CDR3 nucleotide sequence: TGCGCCAGCAGCCAGGTGACAGGGACGGCTAACTATGGCTACACCTTC. Protein: CASSQVTGTANYGYTF.

The genes are TRBV7-6 and TRBJ2-1; 8 positions match TRBD2. After removal of 2 bases from V and 7 bases from J, the junction contained 7 bases not matched to a gene. CDR3 size: 15 residues. Per the germline V gene, CDR1 is SGHVS and CDR2 is FNYEAQ. The CDR3 here is CASSLTHSGTNEQFF. CDR3 DNA: TGTGCCAGCAGCTTAACTCATAGCGGGACAAATGAGCAGTTCTTC.

The chain combines TRBV4-3 with TRBJ2-3; D gene unclear. V was shortened by 2 bases and J by 0 bases, with 9 bases between the two germline ends. CDR1 is LGHNA and CDR2 is YSLEER in the germline V gene. The CDR3 totals 15 residues. In DNA, the CDR3 is TGCGCCAGCAGCCAAAGACACACCAGCACAGATACGCAGTATTTT. Protein product: CASSQRHTSTDTQYF.

The rearrangement joins TRBV11-3 to TRBJ2-5, with 10 bases identical to TRBD1. The V gene's germline CDR1 is SGHNT and CDR2 YENEEA. V shed 3 bases, J shed 3 bases, and the junction held 16 bases outside the gene matches. CDR3 length: 19 residues. The CDR3 reads CASSLRFWRGQGGEETQYF. Written as DNA, the CDR3 is TGTGCCAGCAGCTTGAGATTTTGGCGAGGACAGGGGGGGGAAGAGACCCAGTACTTC.

The V gene is TRBV18, the J gene TRBJ2-7; D uncertain. This CDR3 contains 13 residues. V was shortened by 3 bases and J by 3 bases, with 9 bases between the two germline ends. Germline CDR1 is KGHSH and CDR2 is LQKENI. The CDR3 DNA follows: TGTGCCAGCTCACCGGCCGTAAACTACGAGCAGTACTTC. Residues: CASSPAVNYEQYF.